Listed below are T cell receptor beta chains from one sample, sequenced in a study of PD-L1 blockade in urothelial cancer. Some clones are missing from TCRdb's copy, which holds only in-frame ones; the method was immunoSEQ multiplex PCR. In the table there are around 53,000 clones, over 75% of which are singletons. The material was PBMCs, obtained around atezolizumab (anti-PD-L1) treatment. All receptors come from a man aged 35-49 years with urothelial cancer. The CDR3 runs from the conserved cysteine through the conserved F or W. A D gene is named only where the DNA matches it firmly. Clone size appears in some rows only: once, few, many, or a class for an expanded clone.

v_call	cdr3_length	clone_size	j_call	d_call	cdr3_nt	cdr3_aa
TRBV7-2	14	NA	TRBJ2-7	NA	TGTGCCAGCAGCTTAGCTACCGGGTCCTACGAGCAGTACTTC	CASSLATGSYEQYF
TRBV4-2	17	NA	TRBJ2-1	TRBD2	TGTGCCAGCAGCCAAGATTCAACTAGCGGGAGTTACAATGAGCAGTTCTTC	CASSQDSTSGSYNEQFF
TRBV11-1	14	NA	TRBJ2-7	NA	TGTGCCAGCAGCTTAACCGCCAGCTCCTACGAGCAGTACTTC	CASSLTASSYEQYF
TRBV7-9	16	NA	TRBJ2-1	NA	TGTGCCAGCAGGGCTAGAGGGGGGGACAGGAGCAATGAGCAGTTCTTC	CASRARGGDRSNEQFF
TRBV5-4	15	NA	TRBJ1-2	TRBD1	TGTGCCAGCAGCCTGGGGGACAGACTCTCATATGGCTACACCTTC	CASSLGDRLSYGYTF
TRBV6-5	16	once	TRBJ2-5	TRBD1	TGTGCCAGCAGTTACGCCGGGACAGGGGGACCAGAGACCCAGTACTTC	CASSYAGTGGPETQYF
TRBV6-1	13	NA	TRBJ1-5	NA	TGTGCCAGCAGTGGCGGGGCCACTCAGCCCCAGCATTTT	CASSGGATQPQHF
TRBV7-3	14	NA	TRBJ2-2	NA	TGTGCCAGCAGCCTCGGATCCCCTAGCGGGGAGCTGTTTTTT	CASSLGSPSGELFF
TRBV9	14	NA	TRBJ1-3	NA	TGTGCCAGCAGCGTCAGTACAGGCGGAAACACCATATATTTT	CASSVSTGGNTIYF
TRBV5-1	15	NA	TRBJ1-2	TRBD1	TGCGCCAGCAGCCCTCTCGACAGGGAGAACTATGGCTACACCTTC	CASSPLDRENYGYTF
TRBV28	13	few	TRBJ2-5	TRBD1	TGTGCCAGCGTCCGACAGGGGTTGGAGACCCAGTACTTC	CASVRQGLETQYF
TRBV23-1	14	NA	TRBJ2-7	NA	TGCGCCAGCAGTCTTCGGGAGGGGGCCCACGAGCAGTACTTC	CASSLREGAHEQYF
TRBV4-1	14	once	TRBJ2-1	NA	TGCGCCAGCAGCCAAGCGGGGACCTACAATGAGCAGTTCTTC	CASSQAGTYNEQFF
TRBV28	12	NA	TRBJ2-5	NA	TGTGCCAGCCGCCGGGACCAAGAGACCCAGTACTTC	CASRRDQETQYF
TRBV27	15	NA	TRBJ2-1	TRBD2	TGTGCCAGCCGGACTAGCGTGAGCTCCTACAATGAGCAGTTCTTC	CASRTSVSSYNEQFF
TRBV6-5	15	NA	TRBJ1-1	TRBD1	TGTGCCAGCAGGCGGACACAGGGGATGAACACTGAAGCTTTCTTT	CASRRTQGMNTEAFF
TRBV30	14	NA	TRBJ1-3	TRBD1	TGTGCCCAAAAACAGGGGGCTTCTGGAAACACCATATATTTT	CAQKQGASGNTIYF
TRBV27	15	NA	TRBJ2-7	TRBD1	TGTGCCAGCAGTTTCCGACAGGGGGGAGACTACGAGCAGTACTTC	CASSFRQGGDYEQYF
TRBV10-1	16	few	TRBJ2-7	TRBD2	TGCGCCAGCACCTCCTCTAGGGCTAGCGGGAATCACGAGCAGTACTTC	CASTSSRASGNHEQYF
TRBV5-1	14	NA	TRBJ1-3	NA	TGCGCCAGCAGCTTGATGCCAGGTGGAAACACCATATATTTT	CASSLMPGGNTIYF
TRBV15	14	NA	TRBJ1-4	NA	TGTGCCACCGAAGCTGGAGTTCAGAGTGAAAAACTGTTTTTT	CATEAGVQSEKLFF
TRBV5-4	16	NA	TRBJ2-4	NA	TGTGCCAGCAGCTCGGGTGCTAGCCCGAAGCTAAACATTCAGTACTTC	CASSSGASPKLNIQYF
TRBV29-1	13	NA	TRBJ2-3	NA	TGCAGCGTTGCCGCCGTAGGGGTGGATACGCAGTATTTT	CSVAAVGVDTQYF
TRBV6-1	14	NA	TRBJ2-2	NA	TGTGCCAGCAGTGAACTACCGTTCGGCGGGGAGCTGTTTTTT	CASSELPFGGELFF
TRBV7-2	12	once	TRBJ2-1	TRBD2	TGTGCCAGCAGCTTGGGCGGGGGTTCTCAGTTCTTC	CASSLGGGSQFF
TRBV6-6	13	NA	TRBJ2-7	NA	TGTGCCAGCAGTTACATACAAGGCGGCGAGCAGTACTTC	CASSYIQGGEQYF
TRBV7-6	15	NA	TRBJ2-7	NA	TGTGCCAGCAGCCCCCGGCGGAACGTCGGCTACGAGCAGTACTTC	CASSPRRNVGYEQYF
TRBV28	12	NA	TRBJ1-2	NA	TGTGCCAGCAGTTTAACGGGGTATGGCTACACCTTC	CASSLTGYGYTF
TRBV6-1	15	NA	TRBJ2-2	TRBD2	TGTGCTGGGGCAGCGGGAGGGCGGAACACCGGGGAGCTGTTTTTT	CAGAAGGRNTGELFF
TRBV5-6	17	NA	TRBJ2-2	TRBD2	TGTGCCAGCAGCTCCCTAGGGACTAGCGGAAACACCGGGGAGCTGTTTTTT	CASSSLGTSGNTGELFF
TRBV15	15	NA	TRBJ1-5	TRBD1	TGTGCCACCAGCAGAGGGACAGGGGATTATCAGCCCCAGCATTTT	CATSRGTGDYQPQHF
TRBV29-1	15	NA	TRBJ2-7	TRBD2	TGCAGCGTTGAGAACCCTAGCGGGAGGGCCCTTGAGCAGTACTTC	CSVENPSGRALEQYF
TRBV27	14	NA	TRBJ2-3	NA	TGTGCCACCCATATGATAGGGGACACAGATACGCAGTATTTT	CATHMIGDTDTQYF
TRBV28	13	NA	TRBJ1-2	NA	TGTGCCAGCAGTTTAAGCCCCGCCTATGGCTACACCTTC	CASSLSPAYGYTF
TRBV7-8	15	NA	TRBJ1-3	NA	TGTGCCAGCAGCCCCGGACAGTTCCCCGGAAACACCATATATTTT	CASSPGQFPGNTIYF
TRBV6-5	15	NA	TRBJ1-4	NA	TGTGCCAGCAGTTACTCCAGTGCAGCTAATGAAAAACTGTTTTTT	CASSYSSAANEKLFF
TRBV6-5	15	NA	TRBJ2-1	TRBD1	TGTGCCAGCAGTCCGAGACAGGGGAGTGACAATGAGCAGTTCTTC	CASSPRQGSDNEQFF